The source of this T cell receptor (beta chain) is a study of OX40 agonist ivuxolimab in advanced cancers. Study results and limitations: At 0.1 to 3.0 mg/kg, CD4+ and CD8+ blood T cells expanded clonally by week 6.

TCRdb keeps only in-frame clones here, not all; method: immunoSEQ multiplex PCR. The table includes over 70,000 clones, about 73% detected once. Trimming pared 0 bases from V and 3 bases from J, leaving 11 bases between. The CDR3 contains 15 residues. From germline, CDR1 is SGHRS and CDR2 YFSETQ. Of note for this clone: The antigen is not known.

The origin of this receptor is an adult with an advanced solid tumor such as melanoma, head and neck, liver or kidney cancer. The sample was CD4+ or CD8+ T cells sorted from blood, taken in a trial of the OX40 agonist ivuxolimab. The chain has TRBV5-1 and TRBJ2-3, with D perhaps matching TRBD1 or TRBD2 (5 bases each). In DNA, the CDR3 is TGCGCCAGCAGCTTGGAATTTGGGGGAACAGATACGCAGTATTTT. This sequence encodes CASSLEFGGTDTQYF.